The rows below give T cell receptor beta chains drawn from one sample of a study of T cells in tuberculosis. Sequencing used immunoSEQ multiplex PCR; TCRdb keeps in-frame clones, though not all of them. In the table there are about 41,000 clones, 95% of which are singletons. Sequenced material: PBMCs. The receptors come from a donor between 10 and 35 years old with latent tuberculosis or without tuberculosis infection. Both conserved end residues are part of each CDR3. D genes are given only for firm matches. Clone size appears in some rows only: once, few, many, or a class for an expanded clone.

abundance	v_gene	j_gene	d_gene	CDR3aa	CDR3nt
.	TRBV6-5	TRBJ1-1	.	CASSWGKGGRTEAFF	TGTGCCAGCTCATGGGGGAAAGGAGGGCGGACTGAAGCTTTCTTT
.	TRBV2	TRBJ1-1	.	CASSGGPGTEAFF	TGTGCCAGCAGTGGGGGGCCGGGTACTGAAGCTTTCTTT
.	TRBV6-5	TRBJ1-2	TRBD1	CASSYTDRPSGYTF	TGTGCCAGCAGTTACACGGACAGGCCCAGTGGCTACACCTTC
.	TRBV5-4	TRBJ2-2	.	CASSSDSANTGELFF	TGTGCCAGCAGCTCGGACAGCGCGAACACCGGGGAGCTGTTTTTT
.	TRBV28	TRBJ1-3	.	CASSPTGSGVSGNTIYF	TGTGCCAGCAGTCCTACCGGATCGGGAGTTTCTGGAAACACCATATATTTT
.	TRBV5-1	TRBJ2-7	.	CASSLEGAQYEQYF	TGCGCCAGCAGCTTGGAAGGGGCTCAGTACGAGCAGTACTTC
.	TRBV27	TRBJ2-3	TRBD2	CASSSLAGGPNTDTQYF	TGTGCCAGCAGTTCGTTAGCGGGGGGACCAAACACAGATACGCAGTATTTT
.	TRBV5-1	TRBJ2-7	TRBD1	CASSLASGTGYYEQYF	TGCGCCAGCAGCTTGGCCTCAGGGACAGGGTACTACGAGCAGTACTTC
.	TRBV20-1	TRBJ1-1	TRBD1	CSADRVTEAFF	TGCAGTGCGGACAGGGTAACTGAAGCTTTCTTT
.	TRBV18	TRBJ2-7	TRBD1	CASSPRFRDRAVYEQYF	TGTGCCAGCTCACCGCGATTCCGGGACAGGGCAGTGTACGAGCAGTACTTC
.	TRBV5-1	TRBJ2-7	.	CASSLEQEEQYF	TGCGCCAGCAGCTTGGAACAGGAAGAGCAGTACTTC
.	TRBV6-6	TRBJ2-7	TRBD1	CATRHREQGFEQYF	TGTGCCACCCGCCATAGGGAACAGGGGTTCGAGCAGTACTTC
.	TRBV19	TRBJ2-1	.	CASIRPGHRPYNEQFF	TGTGCCAGCATACGGCCGGGACACAGACCTTACAATGAGCAGTTCTTC
.	TRBV6-5	TRBJ1-6	.	CASTSEAGIRSPLHF	TGTGCCAGCACCAGTGAGGCAGGGATTCGTTCACCCCTCCACTTT
.	TRBV7-2	TRBJ1-1	.	CASYPWASQGVTEAFF	TGTGCCAGTTACCCATGGGCGTCACAGGGTGTCACTGAAGCTTTCTTT
.	TRBV7-9	TRBJ1-1	TRBD1	CASSPTTGEAFF	TGTGCCAGCAGCCCTACGACAGGGGAAGCTTTCTTT
.	TRBV30	TRBJ1-2	.	CAWSDQQGIFYGYTF	TGTGCCTGGAGTGATCAACAGGGAATCTTCTATGGCTACACCTTC
.	TRBV27	TRBJ1-1	TRBD1	CASSRGQPGATFF	TGTGCCAGCAGCAGGGGACAGCCTGGGGCAACTTTCTTT
once	TRBV6-1	TRBJ2-2	TRBD2	CASSERLAGGTNTGELFF	TGTGCCAGCAGTGAAAGACTAGCGGGGGGCACGAACACCGGGGAGCTGTTTTTT
.	TRBV6-5	TRBJ1-1	.	CASIPAGGTEAFF	TGTGCCAGCATCCCGGCGGGGGGCACTGAAGCTTTCTTT
.	TRBV11-2	TRBJ1-1	.	CASSLPTMPQMNTEAFF	TGTGCCAGCAGCTTACCAACAATGCCACAGATGAACACTGAAGCTTTCTTT
.	TRBV30	TRBJ2-3	.	CAWSQGQGTTDTQYF	TGTGCCTGGAGCCAGGGCCAGGGTACCACAGATACGCAGTATTTT
.	TRBV28	TRBJ1-1	TRBD1	CASSSPTGLRTEAFF	TGTGCCAGCAGTTCCCCGACAGGGTTGAGGACTGAAGCTTTCTTT
.	TRBV28	TRBJ1-6	TRBD1	CASRPGTGGLYNSPLHF	TGTGCCAGCAGACCAGGGACAGGGGGTCTTTATAATTCACCCCTCCACTTT
.	TRBV5-4	TRBJ1-2	TRBD1	CASSLVDRVYGYTF	TGTGCCAGCAGCTTGGTTGACAGGGTCTATGGCTACACCTTC
.	TRBV19	TRBJ1-5	.	CATRVGGSNQPQHF	TGTGCCACCCGAGTGGGGGGGAGCAATCAGCCCCAGCATTTT
.	TRBV19	TRBJ2-7	TRBD2	CASSPNSGGYEQYF	TGTGCCAGTAGTCCCAACAGCGGGGGATACGAGCAGTACTTC
.	TRBV7-8	TRBJ1-1	.	CASSLVGRGIDTEAFF	TGTGCCAGCAGCTTAGTTGGACGGGGAATAGACACTGAAGCTTTCTTT
once	TRBV7-9	TRBJ1-5	TRBD1	CASSLAGTGNQPQHF	TGTGCCAGCAGCTTAGCCGGGACAGGCAATCAGCCCCAGCATTTT
.	TRBV2	TRBJ2-6	.	CASSDVAGFGSGANVLTF	TGTGCCAGCAGTGATGTAGCAGGGTTTGGCTCTGGGGCCAACGTCCTGACTTTC
once	TRBV7-9	TRBJ2-7	TRBD1	CASSSGTGVYEQYF	TGTGCCAGCAGCTCCGGGACAGGGGTCTACGAGCAGTACTTC
.	TRBV11-2	TRBJ1-2	.	CASSFGPGGGYTF	TGTGCCAGCAGCTTTGGCCCGGGCGGGGGCTACACCTTC
once	TRBV2	TRBJ2-3	.	CASSETAVNLRADTQYF	TGTGCCAGCAGTGAAACGGCGGTAAACCTCCGGGCAGATACGCAGTATTTT
.	TRBV5-4	TRBJ1-4	.	CASSLSIGVKEKLFF	TGTGCCAGCAGCTTGAGCATCGGGGTGAAGGAAAAACTGTTTTTT
.	TRBV7-6	TRBJ1-2	TRBD1	CASSQRPGGATGYTF	TGTGCCAGCAGCCAAAGGCCAGGGGGCGCAACTGGCTACACCTTC
.	TRBV6-5	TRBJ2-2	TRBD1	CASSYGDSHGELFF	TGTGCCAGCAGTTACGGGGACAGCCACGGGGAGCTGTTTTTT
once	TRBV27	TRBJ2-1	.	CASSLEGLTALNEQFF	TGTGCCAGCAGTTTGGAAGGACTCACGGCACTCAATGAGCAGTTCTTC
.	TRBV30	TRBJ1-2	.	CAWSVLRKVYGYTF	TGTGCCTGGAGTGTACTTCGTAAAGTCTATGGCTACACCTTC
.	TRBV19	TRBJ2-7	TRBD1	CASSGDRAYEQYF	TGTGCCAGTAGTGGAGACAGGGCCTACGAGCAGTACTTC
.	TRBV28	TRBJ1-4	TRBD1	CASSFDGTANEKLFF	TGTGCCAGCAGTTTCGACGGGACAGCAAATGAAAAACTGTTTTTT
.	TRBV7-6	TRBJ2-1	TRBD2	CASSLGAGGLHNEQFF	TGTGCCAGCAGCTTAGGGGCGGGGGGACTACACAATGAGCAGTTCTTC
.	TRBV15	TRBJ2-1	.	CATSRVRNEQFF	TGTGCCACCAGCAGAGTGAGAAATGAGCAGTTCTTC
.	TRBV19	TRBJ1-5	TRBD1	CASTPSGTGNQPQHF	TGTGCCAGTACTCCCTCCGGGACAGGGAATCAGCCCCAGCATTTT
.	TRBV28	TRBJ2-5	.	CASSAWTVGEKWTQYF	TGTGCCAGCAGTGCATGGACAGTTGGGGAGAAATGGACCCAGTACTTC
.	TRBV6-1	TRBJ2-1	TRBD1	CAGARDSSYNEQFF	TGTGCCGGAGCCCGGGACAGCTCCTACAATGAGCAGTTCTTC
.	TRBV11-1	TRBJ2-7	.	CASSHHPLSSSYEQYF	TGTGCCAGCAGCCATCACCCCCTTAGCAGCTCCTACGAGCAGTACTTC
.	TRBV11-2	TRBJ1-1	.	CASSSPLPGGSKAFF	TGTGCCAGCAGCTCCCCCCTCCCGGGCGGGAGCAAAGCTTTCTTT
.	TRBV6-4	TRBJ2-1	TRBD2	CASSVGLAGNEQFF	TGTGCCAGCAGTGTTGGACTAGCGGGTAATGAGCAGTTCTTC
.	TRBV2	TRBJ2-3	TRBD2	CASGGVQRGDTDTQYF	TGTGCCAGCGGGGGGGTACAGCGGGGCGACACAGATACGCAGTATTTT
.	TRBV30	TRBJ2-3	.	CAWRVRITDTQYF	TGTGCCTGGAGGGTCAGAATCACAGATACGCAGTATTTT
.	TRBV7-9	TRBJ1-2	.	CASSSSGTYGYTF	TGTGCCAGCAGCTCATCAGGGACTTATGGCTACACCTTC
.	TRBV7-8	TRBJ2-1	TRBD1	CASSSRLGTGEYNEQFF	TGTGCCAGCAGCTCAAGGCTCGGGACAGGGGAGTACAATGAGCAGTTCTTC
.	TRBV10-3	TRBJ1-1	.	CAISGGMNTEAFF	TGTGCCATCAGTGGCGGGATGAACACTGAAGCTTTCTTT
.	TRBV30	TRBJ1-1	.	CAWSVGLKNTEAFF	TGTGCCTGGAGTGTAGGACTGAAGAACACTGAAGCTTTCTTT
.	TRBV6-5	TRBJ1-2	TRBD1	CASSSTGGQFGGYTF	TGTGCCAGCAGTTCCACAGGGGGTCAATTTGGTGGCTACACCTTC
.	TRBV27	TRBJ2-1	TRBD1	CASSRDSSSYNEQFF	TGTGCCAGCAGCCGGGACAGCAGCTCCTACAATGAGCAGTTCTTC
.	TRBV28	TRBJ1-1	.	CASSLDLTAEAFF	TGTGCCAGCAGTTTAGATCTCACAGCTGAAGCTTTCTTT